The following is a T cell receptor beta chain sequence with its context. Distinct nucleotide sequences in the sample also encode this CDR3. This entry is derived from a study of shared clonotypes between healthy human individuals. With 0 bases removed from V and 0 bases from J, the gap between germline ends came to 9 bases. The CDR3 is 15 residues long. Germline V gene lookup returns CDR1 SGHNT and CDR2 YYREEE (reference sequence). Generated by immunoSEQ multiplex PCR, the TCRdb table keeps only in-frame clones and is missing some. The sample lists roughly 1,500,000 clones, around 98% occurring once. This chain links TRBV5-4 with TRBJ1-2; no clear D. This TCR was sampled from a man aged 25-40 years in good health. The sequenced material came from naive CD4+ T cells sorted from blood. Described subset: CD45RA+ positively selected. CDR3 in amino acids: CASSLAGAANYGYTF. CDR3 DNA sequence: TGTGCCAGCAGCTTGGCAGGAGCCGCTAACTATGGCTACACCTTC.